These 21 T cell receptor beta chains share one sample of origin, sequenced in a study of blood T cell repertoires in COVID-19. Assay: immunoSEQ multiplex PCR; the TCRdb copy retains only in-frame clones and omits some. Counted here are about 220,000 clones, roughly 80% occurring once; the ten biggest clones make up roughly 8.2%. Sequencing was performed on peripheral blood. These TCRs come from a woman over 75 with COVID-19, enrolled during active disease.

The chain carries TRBV6-6 and TRBJ2-7; TRBD2 matches 10 bases. CDR1 MNHNY and CDR2 SVGAGI come from the germline V gene (reference sequence). Unmatched junction bases numbered 7, after V lost 4 bases and J lost 7 bases. The CDR3 extends over 14 amino acids. The CDR3 region has the DNA TGTGCCAGCAGTTTCAGCGGGGGGGCAGGGGAGCAGTACTTC. It specifies CASSFSGGAGEQYF.

This chain uses TRBV15 with TRBJ2-7, with TRBD2 identical over 9 bases. This CDR3 is built from 13 residues. The germline gives CDR1 LNHNV, CDR2 YYDKDF (reference sequence). V lost 5 bases and J lost 3; bases outside the gene matches: 2. The CDR3 sequence is CATSPSGNYEQYF. The CDR3 DNA follows: TGTGCCACCAGCCCTAGCGGGAACTACGAGCAGTACTTC.

This clone was seen only once. The chain has TRBV5-1 and TRBJ2-5, with D possibly being TRBD2 (5 bases). Germline V gene data show CDR1 as SGHRS and CDR2 as YFSETQ. This CDR3 has 12 residues. Trimming stripped 4 bases from V and 7 bases from J, with 11 bases between. CDR3 in amino acids: CASSRAEGTQYF. The DNA for the CDR3 is TGCGCCAGCAGCCGGGCAGAGGGGACCCAGTACTTC.

The CDR3 DNA follows: TGCGCCAGCAGCTTGGACGGGAGCCCGAGCACAGATACGCAGTATTTT. This encodes CASSLDGSPSTDTQYF. V usage is TRBV5-1 and J usage is TRBJ2-3; D might be TRBD2 (6 bases). V was pared by 0 bases and J by 0 bases, with 11 bases between. This CDR3 is built from 16 residues. Germline CDR1 reads SGHRS; CDR2 reads YFSETQ.

This chain links TRBV5-1 with TRBJ2-3; 9 bases fit TRBD2. This CDR3 is built from 15 residues. V gave up 4 bases and J gave up 1 base; unmatched junction bases: 4. Germline V gene sequence: CDR1 SGHRS, CDR2 YFSETQ. The DNA for the CDR3 is TGCGCCAGCAGCCGATCTAGCGGGGGCACAGATACGCAGTATTTT. Its protein is CASSRSSGGTDTQYF.

This chain joins TRBV10-1 and TRBJ1-1, with D tentatively TRBD1 (5 bases). The CDR3 is 14 amino acids. V shed 6 bases and J shed 5 bases, with 16 bases lying between them. Germline lookup yields CDR1 WNHNN and CDR2 SYGVQD (reference sequence). The CDR3 loop is CASRTDRGRTEAFF. The CDR3 DNA is TGCGCCAGCAGGACAGACAGAGGAAGGACTGAAGCTTTCTTT.

The chain uses TRBV7-6 and TRBJ1-1, with TRBD1 identical over 9 bases. This CDR3 region has 15 residues. Germline V gene data show CDR1 as SGHVS and CDR2 as FNYEAQ. Trimming cost V 5 bases and J 4 bases; bases outside gene matches: 8. The CDR3 nucleotides read TGTGCCAGCAGCCTCACAGGGGGCGCGGGCACTGAAGCTTTCTTT. Residues: CASSLTGGAGTEAFF.

This rearrangement joins TRBV3-1 (or the pseudogene TRBV3-2) to TRBJ2-7; TRBD1 is a possible D gene (6 bases). Looked up from germline, CDR1 is LGHDT and CDR2 is YNNKEL (reference sequence). The CDR3 totals 14 residues. V lost 3 bases and J 2 bases, leaving 11 bases between the germline ends. CDR3 sequence (DNA): TGTGCCAGCAGCCACCTGGGGGCTACCTACGAGCAGTACTTC. It yields the protein CASSHLGATYEQYF.

This clone has just one count. The rearrangement links TRBV24-1 to TRBJ1-2; D may be TRBD1 (6 bases). V lost 2 bases to trimming and J lost 9 bases, with 9 bases between them. Per germline, CDR1 KGHDR and CDR2 SFDVKD. This CDR3 contains 12 residues. This chain's CDR3 is CATSDSRGSYTF. The CDR3 coding sequence is TGTGCCACCAGTGATTCGAGGGGGAGCTACACCTTC.

The V call is TRBV29-1, the J call TRBJ1-1; D gene ambiguous. This CDR3 has 11 residues. CDR1 and CDR2 from the germline V gene are SQVTM and ANQGSEA. Trimming removed 6 bases at V and 1 base at J, with 6 bases between. In DNA form, the CDR3 reads TGCAGCGTCGAGGGGAACACTGAAGCTTTCTTT. Translating gives CSVEGNTEAFF.

The rearrangement joins TRBV14 to TRBJ1-5; perhaps TRBD1 as D (5 bases). V shed 5 bases and J shed 1 base, with 9 bases lying between them. The CDR3 extends over 14 amino acids. CDR1 is SGHDN and CDR2 is FVKESK in the germline V gene. Here the CDR3 reads CASSAGGSNQPQHF. The CDR3 DNA sequence: TGTGCCAGCAGCGCGGGGGGGAGCAATCAGCCCCAGCATTTT.

The chain is built from TRBV6-6 and TRBJ2-2; D unresolved. V was clipped by 11 bases and J by 5 bases, with 12 bases between them. The CDR3 contains 12 residues. Germline loops: CDR1 MNHNY, CDR2 SVGAGI (reference sequence). The CDR3 spells CAGRALTGELFF. In nucleotides, the CDR3 is TGTGCCGGCCGAGCGTTAACCGGGGAGCTGTTTTTT.

The V call is TRBV3-1 (or the pseudogene TRBV3-2), the J call TRBJ2-5; TRBD2 matches at 8 bases. The J segment lost 5 bases and the V segment lost 3 bases, leaving 8 bases of the junction unmatched. Germline lookup yields CDR1 LGHDT and CDR2 YNNKEL (reference sequence). The CDR3 runs 15 residues. CDR3 amino acids: CASSHYGGDGETQYF. Written as DNA, the CDR3 is TGTGCCAGCAGCCACTACGGGGGGGATGGGGAGACCCAGTACTTC.

The V and J genes are TRBV3-1 (or the pseudogene TRBV3-2) and TRBJ2-5; possibly TRBD2 for D (5 bases). Germline V lookup: CDR1 LGHDT, CDR2 YNNKEL (reference sequence). V gave up 5 bases and J gave up 2 bases, with 18 bases separating them. There are 16 residues in the CDR3. CDR3 residues: CASSGTIGRGQETQYF. The CDR3 DNA reads TGTGCCAGCAGCGGAACAATCGGACGGGGACAAGAGACCCAGTACTTC.

V and J are TRBV7-9 and TRBJ2-7, with TRBD1 matching 7 bases. CDR1 and CDR2 from the germline V gene are SEHNR and FQNEAQ (reference sequence). The CDR3 consists of 14 residues. Trimming removed 6 bases from V and 3 bases from J; junction bases left unmatched: 8. The DNA for the CDR3 is TGTGCCAGCAGTTTCACCGGGACAGTCTACGAGCAGTACTTC. Translating gives CASSFTGTVYEQYF.

The J gene is TRBJ1-6, the V gene TRBV7-2, with D perhaps matching TRBD1 (6 bases). This CDR3 region has 16 residues. The germline gives CDR1 SGHTA, CDR2 FQGNSA. Trimming removed 3 bases at V and 8 bases at J, with 17 bases between. CDR3 in amino acids: CASSLPRPQGYSPLHF. The CDR3 DNA is TGTGCCAGCAGCTTGCCCCGCCCACAGGGTTATTCACCCCTCCACTTT.

The CDR3 reads CASGLVDRVVPNYGYTF. The DNA of the CDR3 is TGTGCCAGCGGTTTGGTGGACAGGGTTGTCCCTAACTATGGCTACACCTTC. V gene TRBV2 combines with J gene TRBJ1-2, with TRBD1 identical over 8 bases. The CDR3 contains 17 residues. With V trimmed by 8 bases and J by 0 bases, 14 bases remained unmatched. Per the germline V gene, CDR1 is SNHLY and CDR2 is FYNNEI. The full variable domain, rest sourced from reference TRBV2 and TRBJ1-2, is EPEVTQTPSHQVTQMGQEVILRCVPISNHLYFYWYRQILGQKVEFLVSFYNNEISEKSEIFDDQFSVERPDGSNFTLKIRSTKLEDSAMYFCASGLVDRVVPNYGYTFGSGTRLTVV.

This clone has more than one count but fewer than ten. The V and J genes are TRBV4-2 and TRBJ1-6, with a tentative D call TRBD1 (6 bases). V was shortened by 0 bases and J by 6 bases, with 18 bases between the two germline ends. Germline lookup yields CDR1 LGHNA and CDR2 YNFKEQ. The CDR3 length is 18 residues. The CDR3 sequence is CASSQERTQGMGNSPLHF. The DNA of the CDR3 is TGTGCCAGCAGCCAAGAGCGAACACAGGGAATGGGTAATTCACCCCTCCACTTT.

The V and J genes are TRBV5-5 and TRBJ1-1, with D hard to call. CDR1 is SGHKS, CDR2 YYEKEE, per germline (reference sequence). The V end was cut by 4 bases, the J end by 2 bases, with 3 bases between. CDR3 size: 11 residues. CDR3 DNA sequence: TGTGCCAGCAGCCTTAACACTGAAGCTTTCTTT. Translation: CASSLNTEAFF.

The rearrangement uses TRBV9 and TRBJ1-2, with TRBD1 as a possible D gene (5 bases). In germline, CDR1 is SGDLS, CDR2 YYNGEE. The CDR3 sequence is 12 residues long. Deletions cut 4 bases from V and 7 bases from J, with 11 bases between. For the CDR3, the DNA is TGTGCCAGCAGCCCAGGGTCGCGTGGCTACACCTTC. Amino acid sequence: CASSPGSRGYTF.

This sequence joins TRBV6-5 and TRBJ1-1; 9 bases are shared with TRBD1. V was clipped by 2 bases and J by 7 bases; unmatched bases: 5. CDR3 length: 14 amino acids. Germline V gene sequence: CDR1 MNHEY, CDR2 SVGAGI. The chain's CDR3 is CASSYTGQGSEAFF. The CDR3 DNA follows: TGTGCCAGCAGTTACACCGGACAGGGGAGTGAAGCTTTCTTT.